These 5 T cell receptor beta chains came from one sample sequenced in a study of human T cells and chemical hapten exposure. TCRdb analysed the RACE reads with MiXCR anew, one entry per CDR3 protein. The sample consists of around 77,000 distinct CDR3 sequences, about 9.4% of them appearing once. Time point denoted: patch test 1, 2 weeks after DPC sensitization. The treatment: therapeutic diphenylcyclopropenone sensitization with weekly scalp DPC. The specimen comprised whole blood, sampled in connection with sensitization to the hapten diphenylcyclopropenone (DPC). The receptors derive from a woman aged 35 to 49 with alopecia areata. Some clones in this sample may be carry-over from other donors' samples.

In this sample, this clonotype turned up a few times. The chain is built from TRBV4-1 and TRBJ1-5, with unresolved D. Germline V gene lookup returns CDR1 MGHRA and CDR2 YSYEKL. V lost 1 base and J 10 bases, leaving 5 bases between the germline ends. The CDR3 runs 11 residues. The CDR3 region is CASSQVFPQHF. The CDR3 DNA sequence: TGCGCCAGCAGCCAAGTGTTTCCCCAGCATTTT.

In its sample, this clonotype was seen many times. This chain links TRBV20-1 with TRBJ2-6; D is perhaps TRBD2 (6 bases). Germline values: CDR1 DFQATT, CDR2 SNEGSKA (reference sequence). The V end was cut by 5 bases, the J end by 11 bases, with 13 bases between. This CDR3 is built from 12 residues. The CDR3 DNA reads TGCAGTGCTGAGGAGGGTCGGGACGTCCTGACTTTC. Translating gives CSAEEGRDVLTF.

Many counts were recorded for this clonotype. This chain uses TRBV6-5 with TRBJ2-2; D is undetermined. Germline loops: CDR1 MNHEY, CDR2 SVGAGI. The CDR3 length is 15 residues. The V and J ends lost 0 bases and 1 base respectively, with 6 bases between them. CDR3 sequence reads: CASSYSDGNTGELFF. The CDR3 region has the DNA TGTGCCAGCAGTTACTCGGACGGGAACACCGGGGAGCTGTTTTTT.

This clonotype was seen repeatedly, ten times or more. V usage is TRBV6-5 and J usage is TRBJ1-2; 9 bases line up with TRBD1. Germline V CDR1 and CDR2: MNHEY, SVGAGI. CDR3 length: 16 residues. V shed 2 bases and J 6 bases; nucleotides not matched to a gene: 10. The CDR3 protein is CASSYTTGQGGHGYTF. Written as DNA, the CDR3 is TGTGCCAGCAGTTACACAACGGGACAGGGCGGGCATGGCTACACCTTC.

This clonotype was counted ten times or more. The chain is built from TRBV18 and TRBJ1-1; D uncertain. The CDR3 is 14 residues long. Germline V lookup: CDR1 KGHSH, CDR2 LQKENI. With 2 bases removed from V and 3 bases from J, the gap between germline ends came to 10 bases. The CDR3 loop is CASSPVSMDTEAFF. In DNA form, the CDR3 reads TGTGCCAGCTCACCAGTTTCGATGGACACTGAAGCTTTCTTT.